This TCR beta chain was identified during a study of post-analysis software for immune sequencing data. Overall study context: Both relapsing-remitting and secondary progressive multiple sclerosis featured among the disease courses, as did progressive-relapsing multiple sclerosis.

With respect to this clonotype: Its specificity is not known.

The CDR3 contains 14 residues. Germline CDR1 is MDHEN and CDR2 is SYDVKM. Trimming shortened V by 9 bases and J by 0 bases, and 14 bases separated the two germline ends. Study-level findings and limits: Among multiple sclerosis patients, normalized Chao1 diversity was significantly below that of controls. Pronounced co-clustering by F measure was evident among identically batched samples. Included in a set of 5 or 6 TRBV segments more frequent in patients than controls were TRBV5-6, TRBV5-1 and TRBV20-1.

Researchers reported that TCR beta cDNA libraries carried unique molecular identifiers. Some 500,000 cDNA molecules were recovered from an input of about 0.9 to 10 million T cells. TCRdb itself ran the PCR reads through MiXCR, one entry per CDR3 protein. The table has hundreds of thousands of distinct CDR3 sequences, under 55% seen once. The J gene is TRBJ1-1, the V gene TRBV28; D is unresolved. This sequence was found in a girl aged 5-17 years with multiple sclerosis. The sequencing input was blood. CDR3 nucleotides: TGTGCCAGTTCCCCCCTGGATGTGAACACTGAAGCTTTCTTT. It yields the protein CASSPLDVNTEAFF. The full variable domain, completed using reference TRBV28 and TRBJ1-1, is DVKVTQSSRYLVKRTGEKVFLECVQDMDHENMFWYRQDPGLGLRLIYFSYDVKMKEKGDIPEGYSVSREKKERFSLILESASTNQTSMYLCASSPLDVNTEAFFGQGTRLTVV.